The TCR beta chain under discussion was sequenced for a study of blood T cells in healthy people across ages. A J-beta primer mix and a sample-barcoded 5' primer were used in a second PCR of roughly 7 to 12 cycles. One entry per CDR3 protein results from TCRdb running MiXCR on the 5' RACE reads. The sample consists of some 940,000 distinct CDR3 sequences, almost 30% of them appearing once. Germline CDR1 reads DFQATT; CDR2 reads SNEGSKA (reference sequence). This CDR3 is 13 amino acids long. Between the trimmed V and J ends, which lost 6 bases and 4 bases, there was a span of 15 bases. With regard to this clonotype: A much more abundant neighbour one base away suggests this may be a read error.

Separately, the same data were catalogued under a study of T cells of mothers and their children. That paper states: The sample comes from fewer than ten healthy Caucasian donors: mothers and children. Thymic selection molds TCR recombination output in much the same way for related pairs as for unrelated pairs.

The sample was blood. The V call is TRBV20-1, the J call TRBJ1-2, with D hard to call. The clonotype comes from a woman aged 40-49 years in good health. CDR3 residues: CSAEVGYSYGYTF. The CDR3 region has the DNA TGCAGTGCCGAGGTGGGATACAGCTATGGCTACACCTTC.